The rows below give T cell receptor beta chains drawn from one sample of a study of T-cell reconstitution after alpha-beta-depleted transplantation in children. TCRdb passed the PCR reads through MiXCR, listing each CDR3 protein once. The sample yields approximately 18,000 distinct CDR3 sequences, 4.5% to 5.5% seen once. This specimen consisted of PBMCs, obtained before TCRalphabeta/CD19-depleted stem cell transplant. The source of these receptors is a boy younger than 18 with acute lymphoblastic leukemia, due to receive a stem cell transplant. CDR3s include the opening cysteine and the closing phenylalanine or tryptophan. D genes are given only for firm matches. Only some rows state a clone size, as once, few, many or a class for expanded clones.

v_call	cdr3_length	j_call	clone_size	d_call	cdr3_aa	cdr3_nt
TRBV7-2	15	TRBJ2-1	many	NA	CASSQGEGAYNEQFF	TGTGCCAGCAGCCAGGGGGAGGGGGCCTACAATGAGCAGTTCTTC
TRBV5-5	14	TRBJ2-5	NA	NA	CAISSLLLPETQYF	TGTGCCATCAGCTCCCTGCTCCTTCCAGAGACCCAGTACTTC
TRBV6-1	14	TRBJ2-2	few	TRBD2	CATLTSGGTGELFF	TGTGCCACCCTGACTAGCGGGGGGACCGGGGAGCTGTTTTTT
TRBV4-1	18	TRBJ2-5	many	TRBD2	CASSQEWDSGSARETQYF	TGCGCCAGCAGCCAAGAGTGGGATAGCGGGAGTGCCCGGGAGACCCAGTACTTC
TRBV7-8	15	TRBJ1-1	many	NA	CASSSPVRGNTEAFF	TGTGCCAGCAGTTCACCGGTCAGGGGGAACACTGAAGCTTTCTTT
TRBV12-1	15	TRBJ1-5	few	NA	CASSFTFSCNQPQHF	TGTGCCAGCAGCTTTACTTTCAGCTGCAATCAGCCCCAGCATTTT
TRBV7-9	13	TRBJ2-1	many	NA	CASSLGTHNEQFF	TGTGCCAGCAGCTTAGGTACCCACAATGAGCAGTTCTTC
TRBV20-1	16	TRBJ2-3	medium-sized	NA	CSAEQQIVPDTDTQYF	TGCAGTGCCGAACAGCAGATAGTACCAGACACAGATACGCAGTATTTT
TRBV14	14	TRBJ2-3	many	TRBD1	CASSQRTGGDTQYF	TGTGCCAGCAGCCAGAGGACAGGGGGAGATACGCAGTATTTT
TRBV30	14	TRBJ2-3	many	NA	CAWSVGSGPDTQYF	TGTGCCTGGAGTGTAGGTAGTGGCCCAGATACGCAGTATTTT
TRBV28	15	TRBJ2-1	few	TRBD2	CASSSLTTSWNEQFF	TGTGCCAGCAGTTCCCTGACGACTAGCTGGAATGAGCAGTTCTTC
TRBV28	15	TRBJ1-3	many	TRBD1	CASSLTGGAGNTIYF	TGTGCCAGCAGTCTCACAGGGGGTGCAGGAAACACCATATATTTT
TRBV6-1	15	TRBJ2-5	few	TRBD1	CASRSPRTGQETQYF	TGTGCCAGCAGGTCGCCCCGGACAGGTCAAGAGACCCAGTACTTC
TRBV5-6	16	TRBJ1-5	many	NA	CASSLQGPYSNQPQHF	TGTGCCAGCAGCTTACAGGGACCGTATAGCAATCAGCCCCAGCATTTT
TRBV5-5	14	TRBJ2-2	once	NA	CARGPGLRCWELLF	TGTGCCAGGGGCCCTGGACTCCGATGCTGGGAGCTGCTTTTT
TRBV7-2	11	TRBJ2-1	many	NA	CASRFYNEQFF	TGTGCCAGCAGATTTTACAATGAGCAGTTCTTC
TRBV19	15	TRBJ2-6	many	NA	CASSIVSSGANVLTF	TGTGCCAGTAGTATAGTCAGCTCTGGGGCCAACGTCCTGACTTTC
TRBV5-3	16	TRBJ2-3	once	TRBD2	CAMSSWTSGSTDTQYF	TGTGCCATGAGCTCTTGGACTAGCGGGTCCACAGATACGCAGTATTTT
TRBV7-9	17	TRBJ1-4	many	TRBD1	CASSLERQGENNEKLFF	TGTGCCAGCAGCTTAGAGCGGCAGGGGGAAAATAATGAAAAACTGTTTTTT
TRBV11-2	12	TRBJ1-1	many	NA	CASSLSYAEAFF	TGTGCCAGCAGCTTGAGTTACGCTGAAGCTTTCTTT
TRBV5-1	15	TRBJ2-7	medium-sized	TRBD1	CASSLDRGDSYEQYF	TGCGCCAGCAGCTTGGACAGGGGGGACTCCTACGAGCAGTACTTC
TRBV12-3/TRBV12-4	15	TRBJ1-1	many	NA	CASSFSAAGNTEAFF	TGTGCCAGCAGTTTTAGTGCAGCCGGGAACACTGAAGCTTTCTTT
TRBV6-2/TRBV6-3	15	TRBJ1-4	many	NA	CASSIARRGHEKLFF	TGTGCCAGCAGTATAGCGCGGCGGGGGCATGAAAAACTGTTTTTT
TRBV7-2	14	TRBJ1-4	many	NA	CASSLTGLVEKLFF	TGTGCCAGCAGCTTAACGGGGCTTGTTGAAAAACTGTTTTTT
TRBV28	13	TRBJ2-3	NA	NA	CASEGGHTNTQYF	TGTGCCAGCGAGGGGGGCCACACAAATACGCAGTATTTT
TRBV7-9	14	TRBJ2-5	NA	NA	CASSPGGVGETQYF	TGTGCCAGCAGCCCTGGGGGAGTGGGGGAGACCCAGTACTTC
TRBV6-2/TRBV6-3	13	TRBJ1-2	many	NA	CASSYADSYGYTF	TGTGCCAGCAGTTACGCGGACAGCTATGGCTACACCTTC
TRBV12-3/TRBV12-4	14	TRBJ1-2	NA	NA	CALSWGGTPGSYTF	TGTGCCCTCAGTTGGGGTGGGACACCGGGAAGCTACACCTTC
TRBV12-3/TRBV12-4	17	TRBJ1-4	NA	TRBD1	CTFSLDATGAMREKLFF	TGTACCTTCAGTTTAGATGCGACAGGGGCGATGCGTGAAAAACTGTTTTTT
TRBV5-5	15	TRBJ1-6	many	TRBD1	CASFWTGALGSPLHF	TGTGCCAGCTTCTGGACAGGCGCCCTCGGTTCACCCCTCCACTTT
TRBV7-3	14	TRBJ2-2	many	NA	CASSLTLNTGELFF	TGTGCCAGCAGCCTTACTTTGAACACCGGGGAGCTGTTTTTT
TRBV3-1	13	TRBJ1-2	many	NA	CASSQRPRDGYTF	TGTGCCAGCAGCCAACGCCCAAGAGATGGCTACACCTTC
TRBV5-1	14	TRBJ1-1	many	NA	CASSSTGPNTEAFF	TGCGCCAGCAGCTCGACAGGCCCGAACACTGAAGCTTTCTTT
TRBV6-1	15	TRBJ1-5	few	NA	CASSELGEGSQPQHF	TGTGCCAGCAGTGAGTTGGGGGAGGGTAGTCAGCCCCAGCATTTT
TRBV28	12	TRBJ1-2	many	NA	CASSLLGDGYTF	TGTGCCAGCAGTTTACTAGGGGATGGCTACACCTTC
TRBV3-1	11	TRBJ2-1	many	NA	CASSHFGLQFF	TGTGCCAGCAGCCATTTCGGACTACAGTTCTTC
TRBV12-3/TRBV12-4	14	TRBJ2-1	NA	TRBD1	CGSSPGQGGNEQFF	TGTGGCAGTTCCCCGGGACAGGGAGGAAATGAGCAGTTCTTC
TRBV29-1	15	TRBJ2-7	many	TRBD2	CSVLGLAGEPYEQYF	TGCAGCGTCCTGGGACTAGCGGGGGAACCCTACGAGCAGTACTTC
TRBV14	14	TRBJ2-7	many	TRBD2	CASSSLAGSYEQYF	TGTGCCAGCAGCAGCCTAGCGGGCTCCTACGAGCAGTACTTC
TRBV6-1	14	TRBJ1-1	many	TRBD1	CASSVDRANTEAFF	TGTGCCAGCAGTGTCGACAGGGCGAACACTGAAGCTTTCTTT
TRBV20-1	15	TRBJ2-3	many	TRBD1	CSARDGQGRSDTQYF	TGCAGTGCTAGAGACGGACAGGGCAGGTCAGATACGCAGTATTTT
TRBV9	14	TRBJ1-3	many	NA	CASSDGSRGNTIYF	TGTGCCAGCAGCGACGGTAGCCGCGGAAACACCATATATTTT
TRBV15	14	TRBJ1-6	many	TRBD1	CATSRDLQGWGLHF	TGTGCCACCAGCAGAGACTTACAGGGGTGGGGCCTCCACTTT
TRBV4-3	14	TRBJ2-3	many	NA	CASSQDTPGDTQYF	TGCGCCAGCAGCCAAGACACCCCTGGGGATACGCAGTATTTT
TRBV7-2	14	TRBJ1-2	many	NA	CASSLDGLNYGYTF	TGTGCCAGCAGCTTAGATGGGTTGAACTATGGCTACACCTTC
TRBV20-1	18	TRBJ2-1	many	NA	CSASAGHRGKSSYNEQFF	TGCAGTGCTAGTGCGGGACATCGTGGAAAGAGCTCCTACAATGAGCAGTTCTTC
TRBV12-3/TRBV12-4	19	TRBJ2-6	many	TRBD1	CTSSPFWDSAIFGANVLTF	TGTACCAGCAGCCCCTTTTGGGACAGCGCAATCTTCGGGGCCAACGTCCTGACTTTC
TRBV6-1	14	TRBJ2-7	many	TRBD2	CASSRSGSSYEQYF	TGTGCCAGCAGTAGAAGCGGGAGCTCCTACGAGCAGTACTTC
TRBV18	15	TRBJ1-5	many	NA	CASSPREGLDQPQHF	TGTGCCAGCTCACCCCGCGAAGGACTAGATCAGCCCCAGCATTTT
TRBV4-3	14	TRBJ1-1	many	NA	CASSPGLLNTEAFF	TGCGCCAGCAGCCCGGGACTCTTGAACACTGAAGCTTTCTTT
TRBV9	15	TRBJ1-5	many	NA	CASSPTAGPNQPQHF	TGTGCCAGCAGCCCCACAGCAGGGCCCAATCAGCCCCAGCATTTT